This T cell receptor beta chain comes out of a study of blood T cell repertoires in COVID-19. Under the authors' procedure: Estimation of nucleated cell counts relied on the amplification of reference gene primers. The method was immunoSEQ multiplex PCR; TCRdb's version includes in-frame clones alone and lacks a portion of them. That table gives V, J and clone size, and the DNA gave D and trimming. This table holds 230,000 or so clones, roughly 88% found once. The study assigned cohorts using participant-reported clinical history. This receptor was taken from a middle-aged woman with acute COVID-19. The sample comprised PBMCs or T cells enriched from blood (not recorded which).

CDR3 nucleotides: TGTGCCAGCAGCTTAGCGGGGAGCAATGAGCAGTTCTTC. This encodes CASSLAGSNEQFF. The chain employs TRBV7-9 and TRBJ2-1; a weak D match, TRBD2 (5 bases). The CDR3 is made up of 13 amino acids. V lost 0 bases, J lost 6 bases, and 6 bases lay in between. Germline V gene lookup returns CDR1 SEHNR and CDR2 FQNEAQ (reference sequence).